Below, 31 T cell receptor beta chains from the same sample are listed, as sequenced in a study of Ad26.COV2.S vaccination and SARS-CoV-2 variants. Data came from immunoSEQ multiplex PCR; TCRdb stores just in-frame clones and leaves some out. The top ten hold approximately 1.7% of the sample, which has about half a million clones, roughly nine tenths seen once. The treatment is: 19 received Ad26.COV2.S at low or high dose, single or two shots; 5 received placebo; per-sample allocation not given. Specimen acquisition occurred on day 63 following the initial vaccine or placebo injection. The sequencing here drew on peripheral blood, taken in a trial of Ad26.COV2.S vaccine versus placebo. The receptors originated from a person aged 18-60 years who received the Ad26.COV2.S COVID-19 vaccine or a placebo.

The chain has TRBV30 and TRBJ2-7; D tentatively fits TRBD1 or TRBD2 (5 bases each). CDR1 and CDR2 (germline): GTSNPN, SVGIG (reference sequence). The V and J ends lost 2 bases and 2 bases respectively, with 13 bases between them. This CDR3 has 14 amino acids. CDR3 DNA: TGTGCCTGGAGTAATAATCGGGGACCCTACGAGCAGTACTTC. Amino acids: CAWSNNRGPYEQYF.

CDR3: CASRPALAGGLDTQYF. CDR3 in DNA: TGTGCCAGCAGACCAGCCCTAGCGGGGGGGCTGGATACGCAGTATTTT. The V and J genes are TRBV6-6 and TRBJ2-3; 12 bases align to TRBD2. The CDR3 has 16 amino acids. Per germline, CDR1 MNHNY and CDR2 SVGAGI (reference sequence). The V segment lost 6 bases and the J segment 6 bases; nucleotides outside the gene matches: 10.

About this clone itself: Other DNA sequences within the sample encode an identical CDR3. The rearrangement links TRBV6-5 to TRBJ1-2, with TRBD1 identical over 8 bases. The V gene's germline CDR1 is MNHEY and CDR2 SVGAGI. J gave up 2 bases and V 4 bases, and 0 bases lay outside the gene matches. The CDR3 length is 13 residues. The CDR3 sequence: CASSWTGNYGYTF. As DNA, the CDR3 is TGTGCCAGCAGTTGGACAGGGAACTATGGCTACACCTTC.

The CDR3 bases are TGTGCCAGCAGTGAACAGGTTAGCAATCAGCCCCAGCATTTT. It specifies CASSEQVSNQPQHF. This rearrangement joins TRBV2 to TRBJ1-5; D ambiguous. The germline V gene has CDR1 SNHLY and CDR2 FYNNEI. V lost 2 bases and J 0 bases, leaving 5 bases between the germline ends. The CDR3 sequence is 14 residues long.

This chain joins TRBV5-1 and TRBJ2-1; TRBD2 matches at 9 bases. This CDR3 is 16 amino acids long. After removal of 4 bases from V and 0 bases from J, the junction contained 5 bases not matched to a gene. Germline V lookup: CDR1 SGHRS, CDR2 YFSETQ. The DNA for the CDR3 is TGCGCCAGCAGCCAAATAGCGGGAGTCTCCTACAATGAGCAGTTCTTC. It yields the protein CASSQIAGVSYNEQFF.

The chain recombines TRBV19 with TRBJ1-2; D possibly corresponds to TRBD1 (6 bases). V lost 5 bases to trimming and J lost 6 bases, with 19 bases between them. Germline V gives CDR1 LNHDA, CDR2 SQIVND (reference sequence). The CDR3 consists of 15 residues. The CDR3 DNA reads as TGTGCCAGTAGTTCATTAGCAGGGGAACGCGATGGCTACACCTTC. As protein: CASSSLAGERDGYTF.

V gene TRBV10-3 combines with J gene TRBJ2-1; 14 bases agree with TRBD2. Trimming cost V 5 bases and J 8 bases; bases outside gene matches: 5. CDR3 length equals 15 residues. Looked up from germline, CDR1 is ENHRY and CDR2 is SYGVKD. As DNA, the CDR3 is TGTGCCATCAGTATCGGGACTAGCGGGGGAGATGAGCAGTTCTTC. Translated: CAISIGTSGGDEQFF.

J is TRBJ2-5 and V is TRBV14; TRBD2 matches 8 bases. Unmatched junction bases numbered 6, after V lost 1 base and J lost 2 bases. The CDR3 extends over 16 amino acids. The V gene's germline CDR1 is SGHDN and CDR2 FVKESK. Here the CDR3 DNA reads TGTGCCAGCAGCCAAGCAAGGTCTAGCGGGCAAGAGACCCAGTACTTC. Amino acids: CASSQARSSGQETQYF.

V gene TRBV10-1 combines with J gene TRBJ2-7; no definite D call. Per germline, CDR1 WNHNN and CDR2 SYGVQD (reference sequence). V lost 5 bases to trimming and J lost 3 bases, with 2 bases between them. This CDR3 is 10 amino acids long. Here the CDR3 DNA reads TGCGCCAGCAGTCGCTACGAGCAGTACTTC. This encodes CASSRYEQYF.

This chain uses TRBV5-4 with TRBJ2-1; possible D gene TRBD2, 5 bases. The CDR3 totals 15 residues. CDR1 and CDR2 (germline): SGHNT, YYREEE (reference sequence). The V end was cut by 1 base, the J end by 0 bases, with 8 bases between. CDR3 in amino acids: CASSLTSLSYNEQFF. DNA for the CDR3: TGTGCCAGCAGCTTGACTAGTCTCTCCTACAATGAGCAGTTCTTC.

The V and J genes are TRBV11-2 and TRBJ2-1; 9 bases align to TRBD1. The CDR3 consists of 16 residues. V lost 2 bases to trimming and J lost 7 bases; unmatched junction nucleotides: 9. CDR1 is SGHAT, CDR2 FQNNGV, per germline. Here the CDR3 reads CASSLYPGQGRNEQFF. The DNA of the CDR3 is TGTGCCAGCAGCTTATATCCGGGACAGGGAAGAAATGAGCAGTTCTTC.

This clone was counted a single time. The chain uses TRBV19 and TRBJ2-5; tentative D call: TRBD1 (6 bases). The CDR3 covers 14 residues. V shed 3 bases and J shed 5 bases, with 13 bases lying between them. Germline V gives CDR1 LNHDA, CDR2 SQIVND (reference sequence). CDR3 region: CASSIDRRRETQYF. The CDR3 bases are TGTGCCAGTAGTATCGACAGGCGCAGGGAGACCCAGTACTTC.

V and J are TRBV30 and TRBJ1-2; TRBD1 matches 8 bases. The germline gives CDR1 GTSNPN, CDR2 SVGIG (reference sequence). This CDR3 spans 15 amino acids. V lost 0 bases and J lost 2; bases outside the gene matches: 5. In DNA, the CDR3 is TGTGCCTGGAGTGTAGGGACAGGAGTCAACTATGGCTACACCTTC. It specifies CAWSVGTGVNYGYTF.

V usage is TRBV7-2 and J usage is TRBJ1-2; 10 bases map to TRBD1. CDR1 and CDR2 from the germline V gene are SGHTA and FQGNSA. The CDR3 is 15 amino acids. V dropped 4 bases and J dropped 9; count of bases not matched to a gene: 11. CDR3 DNA sequence: TGTGCCAGCAGCTCAAAAGGGGGACAGGGGATCCGCTACACCTTC. Its protein product is CASSSKGGQGIRYTF.

V is TRBV5-4 and J is TRBJ2-7, with 10 bases that match TRBD1. This CDR3 comprises 17 residues. The germline V gene encodes CDR1 SGHNT and CDR2 YYREEE (reference sequence). Losses at the gene ends were 6 bases for V and 3 bases for J; bases not matched to a gene: 15. This CDR3 reads CASTVTTGTGVIYEQYF. The CDR3 DNA reads as TGTGCCAGCACAGTGACGACCGGGACAGGGGTAATCTACGAGCAGTACTTC.

As DNA, the CDR3 is TGTGCCAGCAGTCAAGGGACCACGGGTAATTCACCCCTCCACTTT. It translates to CASSQGTTGNSPLHF. The chain couples TRBV27 to TRBJ1-6, with D possibly TRBD1 on 5 matching bases. Trimming pared 5 bases from V and 6 bases from J, leaving 14 bases between. CDR1 is MNHEY, CDR2 SMNVEV, per germline (reference sequence). The CDR3 sequence is 15 residues long.

The chain carries TRBV5-8 and TRBJ2-5; 8 bases line up with TRBD2. Germline V gene data show CDR1 as SGHTS and CDR2 as YDEGEE. This CDR3 region has 15 residues. Germline trimming cut 0 bases from V and 4 bases from J; bases unmatched to any gene: 5. CDR3 sequence: CASSLVRGGGETQYF. In DNA, the CDR3 is TGTGCCAGCAGCTTGGTCCGGGGGGGAGGAGAGACCCAGTACTTC. Combining the CDR3 with reference TRBV5-8 and TRBJ2-5 gives the whole variable domain EAGVTQSPTHLIKTRGQQATLRCSPISGHTSVYWYQQALGLGLQFLLWYDEGEERNRGNFPPRFSGRQFPNYSSELNVNALELEDSALYLCASSLVRGGGETQYFGPGTRLLVL.

This chain joins TRBV5-1 and TRBJ1-2, with TRBD1 identical over 9 bases. The CDR3 spans 15 residues. Germline assignment: CDR1 SGHRS and CDR2 YFSETQ. The junction had 7 bases not matched to a gene; V was cut back by 3 bases and J by 4 bases. The CDR3 reads CASSWGQGVGYGYTF. The CDR3 DNA reads TGCGCCAGCAGCTGGGGACAGGGCGTGGGCTATGGCTACACCTTC. Together with reference TRBV5-1 and TRBJ1-2, the CDR3 gives the full variable domain: KAGVTQTPRYLIKTRGQQVTLSCSPISGHRSVSWYQQTPGQGLQFLFEYFSETQRNKGNFPGRFSGRQFSNSRSEMNVSTLELGDSALYLCASSWGQGVGYGYTFGSGTRLTVV.

The CDR3 loop is CASSSRSPQETQYF. CDR3 DNA: TGTGCCAGCAGCTCAAGGTCCCCACAAGAGACCCAGTACTTC. V is TRBV7-2 and J is TRBJ2-5; D not certain. The CDR3 covers 14 residues. The V gene lost 4 bases and the J gene lost 2 bases, with 11 bases spanning the gap. The germline CDR1 and CDR2 sequences are SGHTA and FQGNSA.

This sequence joins TRBV25-1 and TRBJ2-3, with D tentatively TRBD2 (5 bases). CDR1 MGHDK and CDR2 SYGVNS come from the germline V gene. V was shortened by 7 bases and J by 5 bases, with 10 bases between the two germline ends. The CDR3 is 12 residues long. For the CDR3, the DNA is TGTGCCAGCACTCCAGAGGGAGATACGCAGTATTTT. This gives the protein CASTPEGDTQYF.

This clone was observed a handful of times. The chain is built from TRBV28 and TRBJ2-7; 9 nucleotides line up with TRBD1. CDR1 is MDHEN, CDR2 SYDVKM, per germline. J gave up 4 bases and V 9 bases, and 10 bases lay outside the gene matches. The CDR3 loop spans 14 amino acids. The CDR3 bases are TGTGCCAGTCGTGGGACAGGGACACGTTACGAGCAGTACTTC. It encodes CASRGTGTRYEQYF.

The chain couples TRBV11-2 to TRBJ2-6; D is tentatively TRBD1 or TRBD2 (5 bases each). Looked up from germline, CDR1 is SGHAT and CDR2 is FQNNGV. V was shortened by 3 bases and J by 2 bases, with 14 bases between the two germline ends. This CDR3 has 17 amino acids. For the CDR3, the DNA is TGTGCCAGCAGCTTCTCGACGATGGGGGCTGGGGCCAACGTCCTGACTTTC. Its translation is CASSFSTMGAGANVLTF.

The V call is TRBV3-1 (or the pseudogene TRBV3-2), the J call TRBJ1-3; 7 bases are a match to TRBD1. This CDR3 region has 17 residues. Germline-derived CDR1 and CDR2 are LGHDT and YNNKEL (reference sequence). V lost 1 base and J lost 0; bases outside the gene matches: 6. The CDR3 reads CASSQAGQGGSGNTIYF. The CDR3, as DNA: TGTGCCAGCAGCCAAGCGGGGCAGGGGGGCTCTGGAAACACCATATATTTT.

Points on this clone: Other DNA variants within this sample encode the same CDR3. V gene TRBV19 combines with J gene TRBJ2-3; D is undetermined. The CDR3 is made up of 14 amino acids. Germline V CDR1 and CDR2: LNHDA, SQIVND (reference sequence). The ends were cut back, 6 bases at V and 1 base at J, with 11 bases in the middle. This CDR3 is CASSSGPGTDTQYF. Here the CDR3 DNA reads TGTGCCAGTAGCTCCGGGCCTGGCACAGATACGCAGTATTTT.

The chain carries TRBV6-6 and TRBJ1-1; D remains ambiguous. The CDR3 totals 13 residues. Germline V gives CDR1 MNHNY, CDR2 SVGAGI (reference sequence). Between the trimmed V and J ends, which lost 2 bases and 2 bases, there was a span of 6 bases. CDR3 residues: CASSYDLNTEAFF. CDR3 nucleotides: TGTGCCAGCAGTTACGACCTAAACACTGAAGCTTTCTTT.

The genes are TRBV6-1 and TRBJ2-2; 14 bases fit TRBD2. Losses at the gene ends were 3 bases for V and 6 bases for J; bases not matched to a gene: 12. The CDR3 length is 19 residues. Germline V lookup: CDR1 MNHNS, CDR2 SASEGT. CDR3 amino acids: CASSDPGLAGDIGSGELFF. In DNA form, the CDR3 reads TGTGCCAGCAGTGACCCGGGACTAGCGGGAGATATTGGGTCCGGGGAGCTGTTTTTT.

V gene TRBV3-1 (or the pseudogene TRBV3-2) combines with J gene TRBJ1-5; D not certain. Germline V gene lookup returns CDR1 LGHDT and CDR2 YNNKEL (reference sequence). The ends were cut back, 0 bases at V and 6 bases at J, with 9 bases in the middle. There are 14 residues in the CDR3. The CDR3 loop reads CASSQELRFQPQHF. DNA of the CDR3: TGTGCCAGCAGCCAAGAACTCCGGTTTCAGCCCCAGCATTTT.

CDR3 sequence: CASSLQGARDWNTEAFF. The DNA of the CDR3 is TGTGCCAGCAGCTTACAGGGGGCGCGAGATTGGAACACTGAAGCTTTCTTT. The chain combines TRBV7-9 with TRBJ1-1, with 8 bases that match TRBD1. The trim removed 2 bases at V and 1 base at J, leaving 9 bases unmatched. CDR1 and CDR2 from the germline V gene are SEHNR and FQNEAQ (reference sequence). This CDR3 is 17 amino acids long.

Concerning this clone: The same CDR3 arises from other DNA sequences in this sample as well. The rearrangement joins TRBV20-1 to TRBJ1-3; D remains unclear. The CDR3 is made up of 11 amino acids. The V end was cut by 2 bases, the J end by 3 bases, with 2 bases between. Germline V CDR1 and CDR2: DFQATT, SNEGSKA (reference sequence). The DNA for the CDR3 is TGCAGTGCTAGAAGTGGAAACACCATATATTTT. Its protein product is CSARSGNTIYF.

The chain links TRBV6-5 to TRBJ1-2, with 9 bases that match TRBD1. Losses at the gene ends were 0 bases for V and 8 bases for J; bases not matched to a gene: 10. Germline V lookup: CDR1 MNHEY, CDR2 SVGAGI. The CDR3 covers 16 residues. The DNA for the CDR3 is TGTGCCAGCAGTTACTCGAACAACAGGGGGCGGAACGGCTACACCTTC. Its protein product is CASSYSNNRGRNGYTF.

This clone was recorded only once. The rearrangement links TRBV10-1 to TRBJ1-5; no reliable D call. Germline assignment: CDR1 WNHNN and CDR2 SYGVQD (reference sequence). V was cut by 9 bases and J by 4 bases, with 4 bases left in between. CDR3 length: 10 residues. DNA for the CDR3: TGCGCCAGGGGAAATCAGCCCCAGCATTTT. Its protein is CARGNQPQHF.